These 17 T cell receptor beta chains came from one sample sequenced in a study of response to subunit inactivated influenza vaccine. TCRdb reprocessed the RT-PCR reads via MiXCR and lists one record per CDR3 protein. The table lists over 750,000 distinct CDR3 sequences, 21% of them singletons. The source was PBMCs from blood, collected roughly 5 days after vaccination. The source of these receptors is a man aged 45 to 65 who received an inactivated influenza vaccine.

This clonotype appeared a few times. The V call is TRBV12-3 or TRBV12-4, the J call TRBJ1-1; D is perhaps TRBD1 (6 bases). The CDR3 spans 13 residues. V gave up 5 bases and J gave up 7 bases, with 14 bases separating them. The CDR3 here is CASSPSTQGEAFF. CDR3 bases: TGTGCCAGCAGTCCCTCCACACAGGGTGAAGCTTTCTTT.

This clonotype was seen more than once but under ten times. The V and J genes are TRBV7-2 and TRBJ2-3; TRBD1 agrees at 7 bases. The junction had 9 bases not matched to a gene; V was cut back by 10 bases and J by 2 bases. There are 14 residues in the CDR3. Germline V CDR1 and CDR2: SGHTA, FQGNSA. The CDR3 is CATSGTAYTDTQYF. CDR3 bases: TGTGCCACCTCCGGGACAGCCTACACAGATACGCAGTATTTT.

This clonotype appeared a few times. The chain couples TRBV27 to TRBJ2-7; TRBD2 matches 13 bases. V was clipped by 3 bases and J by 5 bases; unmatched bases: 13. The CDR3 runs 18 residues. From germline, CDR1 is MNHEY and CDR2 SMNVEV (reference sequence). The CDR3, as DNA: TGTGCCAGCAGTTTGGTTGGGACTAGCGGGGTTCCTCCCAACGAGCAGTACTTC. It is translated as CASSLVGTSGVPPNEQYF.

This clonotype came up many times. The chain joins TRBV29-1 to TRBJ2-3; D unclear. Per germline, CDR1 SQVTM and CDR2 ANQGSEA. Trimming left V 8 bases short and J 4 bases short, with 10 bases between. The length of the CDR3 is 11 residues. This CDR3 is CSIYRADTQYF. The CDR3 DNA sequence: TGCAGCATCTACAGAGCAGATACGCAGTATTTT.

The CDR3: CASSNQGARSYGYTF. Here the CDR3 DNA reads TGTGCCAGCAGTAACCAGGGGGCGCGGAGCTATGGCTACACCTTC. The rearrangement uses TRBV2 and TRBJ1-2, with TRBD1 identical over 8 bases. The CDR3 is made up of 15 amino acids. V trimming: 5 bases; J trimming: 4 bases; junction bases outside the gene matches: 9. Germline CDR1 is SNHLY and CDR2 is FYNNEI.

The CDR3 spells CASSLGNEYQETQYF. Written as DNA, the CDR3 is TGCGCCAGCAGCTTGGGGAATGAATACCAAGAGACCCAGTACTTC. The rearrangement uses TRBV5-1 and TRBJ2-5, with D unclear. Germline V gene lookup returns CDR1 SGHRS and CDR2 YFSETQ. The CDR3 is made up of 15 amino acids. With 0 bases removed from V and 0 bases from J, the gap between germline ends came to 9 bases.

This clonotype was observed a few times. The V call is TRBV20-1, the J call TRBJ2-3, with 7 bases lining up with TRBD2. V lost 6 bases, J lost 4 bases, and 7 bases stayed unmatched. This CDR3 contains 13 residues. Germline V gene lookup returns CDR1 DFQATT and CDR2 SNEGSKA (reference sequence). The CDR3 here is CSAPQTSADTQYF. CDR3 coding DNA: TGCAGTGCGCCCCAAACTAGCGCAGATACGCAGTATTTT.

The V call is TRBV10-3, the J call TRBJ2-7; 11 nucleotides align to TRBD2. CDR3 length: 14 amino acids. With 6 bases clipped from V and 4 bases from J, the junction kept 5 bases outside the gene matches. Germline V lookup: CDR1 ENHRY, CDR2 SYGVKD. The CDR3 DNA sequence: TGTGCCATCAGGAGCACTAGCGGGAGTTACGAGCAGTACTTC. Protein sequence: CAIRSTSGSYEQYF.

The chain carries TRBV29-1 and TRBJ2-1; TRBD2 matches 14 bases. This CDR3 has 17 amino acids. The germline gives CDR1 SQVTM, CDR2 ANQGSEA. The J segment lost 6 bases and the V segment lost 0 bases, leaving 7 bases of the junction unmatched. The CDR3, as DNA: TGCAGCGTTGAAGATATGGGACTAGCGGGGGAGGCCAATGAGCAGTTCTTC. It codes for CSVEDMGLAGEANEQFF.

The chain links TRBV20-1 to TRBJ1-5; no firm D call. This CDR3 is 14 amino acids long. Germline loops: CDR1 DFQATT, CDR2 SNEGSKA (reference sequence). V gave up 6 bases and J gave up 4 bases, with 16 bases separating them. CDR3 protein: CSAPIGLANQPQHF. CDR3 coding DNA: TGCAGTGCCCCTATCGGGTTGGCGAATCAGCCCCAGCATTTT.

The genes are TRBV5-5 and TRBJ1-2; D not resolved. V was shortened by 0 bases and J by 2 bases, with 8 bases between the two germline ends. There are 14 residues in the CDR3. CDR1 and CDR2 from the germline V gene are SGHKS and YYEKEE (reference sequence). The CDR3 region has the DNA TGTGCCAGCAGCTTGGCCTACAGAAACTATGGCTACACCTTC. As protein: CASSLAYRNYGYTF.

This clonotype has just a few counts. The CDR3 nucleotides are TGTGCCAGCAGCTTAGGGGGGACTAGCGGGAGGAGCTCCTACGAGCAGTACTTC. The encoded protein is CASSLGGTSGRSSYEQYF. The V and J genes are TRBV11-2 and TRBJ2-7, with 15 nucleotides matching TRBD2. CDR3 size: 18 residues. Germline loops: CDR1 SGHAT, CDR2 FQNNGV. The V gene end was trimmed by 1 base and the J gene end by 0 bases; junction bases not matched to a gene: 4.

The chain is built from TRBV4-2 and TRBJ1-5; possible D gene TRBD1, 5 bases. There are 15 residues in the CDR3. CDR1 is LGHNA and CDR2 is YNFKEQ in the germline V gene. V was cut by 0 bases and J by 6 bases, with 12 bases left in between. The CDR3 reads CASSQESGGGQPQHF. CDR3 coding DNA: TGTGCCAGCAGCCAAGAGTCGGGGGGAGGTCAGCCCCAGCATTTT.

This sequence joins TRBV7-9 and TRBJ2-7; D could derive from TRBD1 or TRBD2 (6 bases each). Germline V lookup: CDR1 SEHNR, CDR2 FQNEAQ (reference sequence). CDR3 length: 15 residues. Trimming removed 4 bases at V and 3 bases at J, with 16 bases between. This CDR3 reads CASSSRGGTVYEQYF. The DNA of the CDR3 is TGTGCCAGCAGCTCCAGAGGGGGGACCGTCTACGAGCAGTACTTC.

This chain joins TRBV27 and TRBJ1-2, with 10 bases fitting TRBD1. CDR3 length: 15 amino acids. With 0 bases clipped from V and 7 bases from J, the junction kept 5 bases outside the gene matches. Germline V gene sequence: CDR1 MNHEY, CDR2 SMNVEV (reference sequence). CDR3 sequence: CASSLSPGQGTGYTF. CDR3 nucleotides: TGTGCCAGCAGTTTATCTCCGGGACAGGGGACTGGCTACACCTTC.

This clonotype was counted a few times. This chain connects TRBV20-1 to TRBJ1-2; tentatively, D is TRBD1 (6 bases). Germline V CDR1 and CDR2: DFQATT, SNEGSKA (reference sequence). The CDR3 is 14 residues long. Trimming stripped 0 bases from V and 6 bases from J, with 14 bases between. The CDR3, as DNA: TGCAGTGCTAGAGATAGTGAGGGGGTTCATGGCTACACCTTC. Residues: CSARDSEGVHGYTF.

Details on this clonotype: At one boundary the junction diverges from the germline segment, which might be a read error. This chain uses TRBV29-1 with TRBJ2-2; 8 bases map to TRBD1. Germline V gene data show CDR1 as SQVTM and CDR2 as ANQGSEA. This CDR3 has 14 amino acids. This CDR3 is CSVPRGLGSGELSF. CDR3 DNA: TGCAGCGTCCCCAGGGGGCTGGGGTCCGGGGAGCTGTCTTTT.